The clone carrying this TCR beta chain appeared a few times. The data stem from a study of cytomegalovirus exposure and HLA in healthy donors. Use of 60 Vbeta and 13 Jbeta primers characterized the PCR. Method: immunoSEQ multiplex PCR; TCRdb's copy keeps in-frame clones and lacks some. The sample records more than 200,000 clones, nearly 80% being singletons. The CDR3 extends over 16 amino acids. Deletions cut 0 bases from V and 1 base from J, with 10 bases between. Germline V gene sequence: CDR1 SGHRS, CDR2 YFSETQ. The receptor comes from a male donor in good health and CMV-seronegative. What was sequenced was PBMCs. V gene TRBV5-1 combines with J gene TRBJ2-2; D unresolved. The chain's CDR3 is CASSLGVARNTGELFF. DNA for the CDR3: TGCGCCAGCAGCTTGGGGGTAGCCCGGAACACCGGGGAGCTGTTTTTT.